These T cell receptor beta chains were read from a single sample in a study of shared clonotypes between healthy human individuals. Clones were read by immunoSEQ multiplex PCR, and TCRdb kept only the in-frame ones, dropping some. The table includes approximately 810,000 clones, about 91% detected once. Sequencing was performed on naive CD8+ T cells sorted from blood. Receptors originate from a man younger than 40 in good health. Both conserved end residues are part of each CDR3. D genes are given only for firm matches. Size is omitted from some rows. Given values are once, few, many or a class for expanded clones.

>TRBD2|TRBJ2-1|-|TRBV7-9
TGTGCCAGCAGCTTAGCGACGGCGGGACTACCTTACAATGAGCAGTTCTTC
CASSLATAGLPYNEQFF
>-|TRBJ1-4|-|TRBV6-5
TGTGCCAGCAGTTACGGATCTAATGAAAAACTGTTTTTT
CASSYGSNEKLFF
>-|TRBJ2-7|-|TRBV9
TGTGCCAGCAGCGTAACGTTTCTCCGGCACGAGCAGTACTTC
CASSVTFLRHEQYF
>-|TRBJ1-5|-|TRBV4-1
TGCGCCAGCAGCCAAGAGGACATTAGCAATCAGCCCCAGCATTTT
CASSQEDISNQPQHF
>-|TRBJ2-2|-|TRBV6-5
TGTGCCAGCAGTTACTCAGGGGAAACCGGGGAGCTGTTTTTT
CASSYSGETGELFF
>TRBD2|TRBJ2-7|-|TRBV5-4
TGTGCCAGCAGTCTGACTAGCGGGAGCTACGAGCAGTACTTC
CASSLTSGSYEQYF
>TRBD2|TRBJ2-5|-|TRBV10-3
TGTGCCATCAGTGAGTCCGGACTAGCGGGAGGAGAGACCCAGTACTTC
CAISESGLAGGETQYF
>-|TRBJ2-1|-|TRBV29-1
TGCAGCGTTGAGTCGCCCAACGCCCCCAATGAGCAGTTCTTC
CSVESPNAPNEQFF
>-|TRBJ1-1|-|TRBV27
TGTGCCAGCGGATCGGCTTCAGGGGCGGGTGAAGCTTTCTTT
CASGSASGAGEAFF
>-|TRBJ2-1|-|TRBV27
TGTGCCAGCAGTGGGGAGCCTCTCAATGAGCAGTTCTTC
CASSGEPLNEQFF
>-|TRBJ2-1|-|TRBV27
TGTGCCAGCAGTTTACGACGGAAGGGGGGCGAGCAGTTCTTC
CASSLRRKGGEQFF
>-|TRBJ2-1|-|TRBV7-9
TGTGCCAGCAGCCGGGACCCAGTGAACAATGAGCAGTTCTTC
CASSRDPVNNEQFF
>-|TRBJ1-1|-|TRBV5-5
TGTGCCAGCAGCCAACAGGGTTGGGACACTGAAGCTTTCTTT
CASSQQGWDTEAFF
>-|TRBJ2-7|-|TRBV28
TGTGCCAGCAGGCCCGGGACGGGCGCCTACGAGCAGTACTTC
CASRPGTGAYEQYF
>-|TRBJ2-5|-|TRBV7-3
TGTGCCAGCAGCTTAACGGGGTCGGGCAGGCAAGAGACCCAGTACTTC
CASSLTGSGRQETQYF
>-|TRBJ2-3|once|TRBV18
TGTGCCAGCTCACCATCCGACATATGGGGCTTCGGCACAGATACGCAGTATTTT
CASSPSDIWGFGTDTQYF
>TRBD2|TRBJ2-1|-|TRBV27
TGTGCCAGCAGTTACCCCGGTGGGACAAGGCGGGAGGCGGTTGAGCAGTTCTTC
CASSYPGGTRREAVEQFF
>-|TRBJ2-7|-|TRBV10-2
TGCGCCAGCAGTGAGTCGACGTGGGGCGGCGAGCAGTACTTC
CASSESTWGGEQYF
>-|TRBJ2-7|-|TRBV10-2
TGCGCCAGCAGTGAATCGGGGGCCTACGAGCAGTACTTC
CASSESGAYEQYF
>TRBD2|TRBJ2-2|-|TRBV9
TGTGCCAGCAGCGAACCGACTAGCGGGGATAACACCGGGGAGCTGTTTTTT
CASSEPTSGDNTGELFF
>TRBD1|TRBJ2-6|-|TRBV7-9
TGTGCCAGCAGCCTTCCCGGGACAGGGCGCTTTCGGGCCAACGTCCTGACTTTC
CASSLPGTGRFRANVLTF
>TRBD2|TRBJ2-3|-|TRBV7-9
TGTGCCAGCAGCATAACAGCGGGAGGTAGCACAGATACGCAGTATTTT
CASSITAGGSTDTQYF
>-|TRBJ2-5|-|TRBV5-4
TGTGCCAGCAGCACGGGACAACAAGAGACCCAGTACTTC
CASSTGQQETQYF
>-|TRBJ2-4|-|TRBV29-1
TGCAGCGCCACAGGGACCAAAAACATTCAGTACTTC
CSATGTKNIQYF
>TRBD1|TRBJ2-1|-|TRBV27
TGTGCCAGCAGTTCCTCGAGGACAGGGGGCTTTTTCGGCGATGAGCAGTTCTTC
CASSSSRTGGFFGDEQFF
>-|TRBJ1-2|-|TRBV5-1
TGCGCCAGCAGCTTGGAAACTCGACGGGGCTATGGCTACACCTTC
CASSLETRRGYGYTF
>-|TRBJ2-7|-|TRBV7-9
TGTGCCAGCAGCGCTCTGTTCTCCTACGAGCAGTACTTC
CASSALFSYEQYF
>-|TRBJ2-7|once|TRBV7-9
TGTGCCAGCAGCCCCCCCGTGGGCCAGGGGAAAAAGTACGAGCAGTACTTC
CASSPPVGQGKKYEQYF
>-|TRBJ2-1|-|TRBV6-5
TGTGCCAGCAGTTACTTGAACAGGGAGTACAATGAGCAGTTCTTC
CASSYLNREYNEQFF
>TRBD2|TRBJ2-1|-|TRBV15
TGTGCCACCAGCAGAACCGTAGCGGGAGGGAGCTCCTACAATGAGCAGTTCTTC
CATSRTVAGGSSYNEQFF
>TRBD1|TRBJ2-7|-|TRBV7-2
TGTGCCAGCAGCGGGGACCAGGGGGCATCCACCCACTACGAGCAGTACTTC
CASSGDQGASTHYEQYF
>TRBD2|TRBJ2-7|once|TRBV5-1
TGCGCCAGCAGCCAACAACTAGCGCTTAACTACGAGCAGTACTTC
CASSQQLALNYEQYF
>-|TRBJ1-5|-|TRBV15
TGTGCCACCAGCAGAGACCAGGACCGCGATAGCAATCAGCCCCAGCATTTT
CATSRDQDRDSNQPQHF